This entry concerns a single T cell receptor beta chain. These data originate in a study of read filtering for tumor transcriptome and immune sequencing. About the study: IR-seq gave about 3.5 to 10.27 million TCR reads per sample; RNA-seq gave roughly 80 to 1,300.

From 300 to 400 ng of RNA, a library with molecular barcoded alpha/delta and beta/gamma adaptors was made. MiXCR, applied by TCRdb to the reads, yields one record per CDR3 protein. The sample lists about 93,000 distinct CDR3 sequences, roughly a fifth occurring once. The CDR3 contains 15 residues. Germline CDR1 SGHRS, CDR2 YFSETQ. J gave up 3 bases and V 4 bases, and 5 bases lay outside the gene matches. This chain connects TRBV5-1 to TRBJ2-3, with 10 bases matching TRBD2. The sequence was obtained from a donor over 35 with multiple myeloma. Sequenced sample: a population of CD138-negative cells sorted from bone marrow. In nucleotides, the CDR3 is TGCGCCAGCAGCCTTCTTAGCGGGGGGACAGATACGCAGTATTTT. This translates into CASSLLSGGTDTQYF.